What follows are 26 T cell receptor beta chains derived from one specimen sequenced in a study of control samples from healthy donors and cancer patients. The table came from immunoSEQ multiplex PCR; TCRdb's copy has only in-frame clones and leaves some out. The data show fewer than 85,000 clones, about nine tenths seen once. Sequencing was done on a sample of blood. The receptors derive from a man in his thirties or forties in good health.

In its sample, this clone was seen a few times. The chain recombines TRBV10-3 with TRBJ2-2, with TRBD1 identical over 11 bases. In germline, CDR1 is ENHRY, CDR2 SYGVKD. Trimming took 6 bases from V and 3 from J; bases not matched to a gene: 3. The CDR3 loop spans 15 amino acids. This CDR3 is CAISGQGAHTGELFF. In nucleotides, the CDR3 is TGTGCCATCAGCGGACAGGGGGCGCACACCGGGGAGCTGTTTTTT.

CDR3: CASSHQGRHTGELFF. CDR3 DNA: TGTGCCAGCAGCCATCAGGGGAGGCACACCGGGGAGCTGTTTTTT. The chain joins TRBV7-3 to TRBJ2-2; D is perhaps TRBD1 or TRBD2 (6 bases each). The V end was cut by 5 bases, the J end by 3 bases, with 13 bases between. The CDR3 loop spans 15 amino acids. Germline-derived CDR1 and CDR2 are SGHTA and FQGTGA.

This clone has a single count. This chain links TRBV19 with TRBJ1-1, with no clear D. From germline, CDR1 is LNHDA and CDR2 SQIVND (reference sequence). V was cut by 7 bases and J by 1 base, with 13 bases left in between. CDR3 length: 14 residues. The CDR3 bases are TGTGCCAGTAACCCCGGTCTGGGGAACACTGAAGCTTTCTTT. This gives the protein CASNPGLGNTEAFF.

The V gene is TRBV6-6, the J gene TRBJ2-5, with D maybe TRBD2 (5 bases). The germline CDR1 and CDR2 sequences are MNHNY and SVGAGI (reference sequence). The CDR3 loop spans 11 amino acids. V gave up 6 bases and J gave up 5 bases, with 7 bases separating them. The DNA for the CDR3 is TGTGCCAGCAGCCCGGGGGAGACCCAGTACTTC. Its protein is CASSPGETQYF.

The chain has TRBV24-1 and TRBJ1-5; D is ambiguous. V lost 3 bases to trimming and J lost 3 bases, with 8 bases between them. This CDR3 region has 14 residues. Germline V gene lookup returns CDR1 KGHDR and CDR2 SFDVKD. This CDR3 is CATSDALDNQPQHF. DNA of the CDR3: TGTGCCACCAGTGATGCTTTAGACAATCAGCCCCAGCATTTT.

The chain recombines TRBV9 with TRBJ2-1; 8 positions match TRBD2. CDR1 and CDR2 from the germline V gene are SGDLS and YYNGEE. The CDR3 runs to 15 residues. J was trimmed by 8 bases and V by 2 bases; bases with no gene match: 9. This chain's CDR3 is CASSVGLAGNDEQFF. The CDR3 region has the DNA TGTGCCAGCAGCGTTGGACTAGCCGGGAATGATGAGCAGTTCTTC.

The chain's CDR3 is CASSLKSSYEQYF. CDR3 nucleotide sequence: TGTGCCAGCAGTTTAAAAAGCTCCTACGAGCAGTACTTC. The J gene is TRBJ2-7, the V gene TRBV27; D unresolved. Deletions cut 2 bases from V and 0 bases from J, with 5 bases between. CDR1 and CDR2 from the germline V gene are MNHEY and SMNVEV (reference sequence). CDR3 length equals 13 residues.

The chain links TRBV5-4 to TRBJ1-3; D gene ambiguous. Trimming removed 4 bases from V and 0 bases from J, with 11 bases in between. The CDR3 sequence is 15 residues long. Germline values: CDR1 SGHNT, CDR2 YYREEE (reference sequence). CDR3 sequence reads: CASSIGRSSGNTIYF. DNA for the CDR3: TGTGCCAGCAGCATAGGACGGAGCTCTGGAAACACCATATATTTT.

This clone occurred once. The chain links TRBV5-6 to TRBJ1-3; possibly TRBD1 for D (5 bases). This CDR3 has 14 amino acids. Trimming shortened V by 4 bases and J by 4 bases, and 12 bases separated the two germline ends. CDR1 is SGHDT and CDR2 is YYEEEE in the germline V gene. The DNA for the CDR3 is TGTGCCAGCAGCCGATCCGGGGGAGGAAACACCATATATTTT. Protein: CASSRSGGGNTIYF.

The rearrangement uses TRBV7-3 and TRBJ1-2; TRBD1 agrees at 7 bases. The CDR3 sequence is 14 residues long. The V and J ends lost 4 bases and 5 bases, in that order; junction bases with no gene match: 7. CDR1 is SGHTA and CDR2 is FQGTGA in the germline V gene. In DNA, the CDR3 is TGTGCCAGCAGCTCGGGGGGGACAGCTTATGGCTACACCTTC. Protein product: CASSSGGTAYGYTF.

The chain links TRBV18 to TRBJ2-7, with no clear D. CDR1 KGHSH and CDR2 LQKENI come from the germline V gene. The germline V and J ends were trimmed by 1 base and 0 bases, with 13 bases remaining between them. CDR3 length: 16 residues. DNA of the CDR3: TGTGCCAGCTCACCACTTGAGACCTCAATCTCCTACGAGCAGTACTTC. Residues: CASSPLETSISYEQYF.

V usage is TRBV24-1 and J usage is TRBJ2-2, with D maybe TRBD1 (5 bases). Trimming shortened V by 4 bases and J by 6 bases, and 17 bases separated the two germline ends. The CDR3 runs 16 residues. Germline assignment: CDR1 KGHDR and CDR2 SFDVKD. CDR3 residues: CATSDHQGPWAGELFF. CDR3 DNA sequence: TGTGCCACCAGTGACCACCAGGGCCCGTGGGCCGGGGAGCTGTTTTTT.

The V and J genes are TRBV11-1 and TRBJ2-7; TRBD2 agrees at 12 bases. V shed 3 bases and J 3 bases; nucleotides not matched to a gene: 3. This CDR3 region has 15 residues. Germline lookup yields CDR1 SGHAT and CDR2 FQDESV (reference sequence). CDR3 loop: CASSLLAGGRYEQYF. CDR3 DNA sequence: TGTGCCAGCAGCTTGCTAGCGGGGGGGCGCTACGAGCAGTACTTC.

The V and J genes are TRBV5-1 and TRBJ2-7, with D perhaps being TRBD1 or TRBD2 (5 bases each). V was cut by 4 bases and J by 1 base, with 24 bases left in between. Germline assignment: CDR1 SGHRS and CDR2 YFSETQ. CDR3 length: 18 amino acids. CDR3 DNA sequence: TGCGCCAGCAGCCGGAAGCTTTCGACCGGGACGACATCCTACGAGCAGTACTTC. Protein: CASSRKLSTGTTSYEQYF.

This clone is classed as large. V gene TRBV6-2 or TRBV6-3 combines with J gene TRBJ2-7; TRBD2 aligns across 11 bases. CDR1 and CDR2 from the germline V gene are MNHEY and SVGEGT. The V segment lost 5 bases and the J segment 7 bases; nucleotides outside the gene matches: 7. The CDR3 is 14 amino acids. CDR3 bases: TGTGCCAGCAGTATAGCGGGAGGGCCGAGAGAGCAGTACTTC. The encoded protein is CASSIAGGPREQYF.

With respect to this clone: Additional DNA sequences in this sample encode the identical CDR3. The V and J genes are TRBV18 and TRBJ2-5, with D unresolved. The CDR3 sequence is 11 residues long. Between the trimmed V and J ends, which lost 4 bases and 2 bases, there was a span of 2 bases. Per the germline V gene, CDR1 is KGHSH and CDR2 is LQKENI. The CDR3, as DNA: TGTGCCAGCTCACTACAAGAGACCCAGTACTTC. Translated, it gives CASSLQETQYF.

The chain recombines TRBV4-2 with TRBJ1-5; D uncertain. The V gene's germline CDR1 is LGHNA and CDR2 YNFKEQ. Trimming pared 0 bases from V and 2 bases from J, leaving 11 bases between. The CDR3 is 16 residues long. The CDR3 spells CASSQDRRVGNQPQHF. Written as DNA, the CDR3 is TGTGCCAGCAGCCAAGATAGGCGGGTTGGCAATCAGCCCCAGCATTTT.

The V gene is TRBV3-1 (or the pseudogene TRBV3-2), the J gene TRBJ2-2, with D possibly matching TRBD1 (5 bases). The ends were cut back, 4 bases at V and 11 bases at J, with 11 bases in the middle. The CDR3 has 12 residues. Germline values: CDR1 LGHDT, CDR2 YNNKEL (reference sequence). This chain's CDR3 is CASSPRQGELFF. As DNA, the CDR3 is TGTGCCAGCAGCCCGAGGCAGGGAGAGCTGTTTTTT.

The chain links TRBV7-8 to TRBJ2-7; D remains unclear. V lost 1 base and J 2 bases, leaving 9 bases between the germline ends. The CDR3 is 14 amino acids. Looked up from germline, CDR1 is SGHVS and CDR2 is FQNEAQ. The chain's CDR3 is CASSLVPATYEQYF. The CDR3 DNA is TGTGCCAGCAGCTTAGTCCCAGCTACCTACGAGCAGTACTTC.

This clone was recorded only once. The J gene is TRBJ1-1, the V gene TRBV5-8; D remains unclear. CDR1 is SGHTS and CDR2 is YDEGEE in the germline V gene. Trimming shortened V by 0 bases and J by 2 bases, and 8 bases separated the two germline ends. The CDR3 runs to 14 residues. This chain's CDR3 is CASSLGMQNTEAFF. The CDR3 DNA follows: TGTGCCAGCAGCTTGGGTATGCAAAACACTGAAGCTTTCTTT.

The chain uses TRBV28 and TRBJ1-2, with D unclear. The V and J ends lost 4 bases and 2 bases respectively, with 11 bases between them. The CDR3 covers 14 residues. The germline CDR1 and CDR2 sequences are MDHEN and SYDVKM. The CDR3 bases are TGTGCCAGCAGTTACCGCGCCGAGAACTATGGCTACACCTTC. Its protein product is CASSYRAENYGYTF.

J is TRBJ1-5 and V is TRBV6-6; weak D call: TRBD1 (6 bases). CDR3 size: 15 residues. The germline V and J ends were trimmed by 2 bases and 7 bases, with 15 bases remaining between them. CDR1 MNHNY and CDR2 SVGAGI come from the germline V gene (reference sequence). The CDR3 region has the DNA TGTGCCAGCAGTTACGGGGTGACAGGTGGGCAGCCCCAGCATTTT. Translation: CASSYGVTGGQPQHF.

The chain is built from TRBV19 and TRBJ2-7; 7 bases are shared with TRBD1. Germline loops: CDR1 LNHDA, CDR2 SQIVND (reference sequence). There are 15 residues in the CDR3. The V gene end was trimmed by 4 bases and the J gene end by 3 bases; junction bases not matched to a gene: 9. DNA of the CDR3: TGTGCCAGTAGTACCCAGACAGGGTCCGACTACGAGCAGTACTTC. This gives the protein CASSTQTGSDYEQYF.

This chain uses TRBV28 with TRBJ2-3; 7 bases align to TRBD1. The CDR3 loop spans 15 amino acids. V shed 8 bases and J 3 bases; nucleotides not matched to a gene: 11. CDR1 is MDHEN and CDR2 is SYDVKM in the germline V gene. The CDR3 region is CASPAPGGGTDTQYF. The CDR3 DNA reads TGTGCCAGCCCAGCCCCAGGGGGTGGGACAGATACGCAGTATTTT. Looking up the rest from reference TRBV28 and TRBJ2-3 gives the full variable domain: DVKVTQSSRYLVKRTGEKVFLECVQDMDHENMFWYRQDPGLGLRLIYFSYDVKMKEKGDIPEGYSVSREKKERFSLILESASTNQTSMYLCASPAPGGGTDTQYFGPGTRLTVL.

The chain links TRBV30 to TRBJ2-5; 7 bases are a match to TRBD1. This CDR3 region has 14 residues. The germline CDR1 and CDR2 sequences are GTSNPN and SVGIG (reference sequence). V shed 2 bases and J 0 bases; nucleotides not matched to a gene: 3. The CDR3 nucleotides are TGTGCCTGGAGTACGGGACAGCACCAAGAGACCCAGTACTTC. Residues: CAWSTGQHQETQYF.

This chain connects TRBV3-1 (or the pseudogene TRBV3-2) to TRBJ2-3; maybe TRBD2 (5 bases). The CDR3 has 16 amino acids. Germline V CDR1 and CDR2: LGHDT, YNNKEL (reference sequence). V was cut by 1 base and J by 2 bases, with 13 bases left in between. The CDR3 loop is CASSQVSPGYTDTQYF. CDR3 sequence (DNA): TGTGCCAGCAGCCAAGTTTCCCCGGGGTACACAGATACGCAGTATTTT.